These 26 T cell receptor beta chains came from one sample sequenced in a study of T cells after yellow fever vaccination. TCRdb recomputed calls from the 5' RACE reads with MiXCR, one row per CDR3 protein. The sample consists of around 530,000 distinct CDR3 sequences, about a sixth of them appearing once. The source was PBMCs, collected roughly 5 days after the first yellow fever vaccination. These receptor sequences come from a man younger than 30 who received the YFV17D yellow fever vaccine.

This clonotype was detected only a few times. The chain uses TRBV5-1 and TRBJ2-1; TRBD2 matches 7 bases. Germline V gene data show CDR1 as SGHRS and CDR2 as YFSETQ. Trimming took 3 bases from V and 8 from J; bases not matched to a gene: 11. This CDR3 has 15 residues. The chain's CDR3 is CASSSGGVRVHEQFF. In DNA form, the CDR3 reads TGCGCCAGCAGCTCGGGAGGTGTCAGGGTCCATGAGCAGTTCTTC.

The gene calls are TRBV20-1 and TRBJ2-7; maybe TRBD1 (6 bases). Germline V lookup: CDR1 DFQATT, CDR2 SNEGSKA (reference sequence). Trimming pared 0 bases from V and 3 bases from J, leaving 9 bases between. The CDR3 contains 13 residues. CDR3 protein: CSAREGGNYEQYF. In DNA form, the CDR3 reads TGCAGTGCTAGAGAAGGGGGAAACTACGAGCAGTACTTC.

This clonotype was seen only a few times. This chain links TRBV6-1 with TRBJ2-1, with D perhaps matching TRBD1 (7 bases). Looked up from germline, CDR1 is MNHNS and CDR2 is SASEGT. V was clipped by 5 bases and J by 1 base, with 15 bases between them. The CDR3 covers 16 residues. CDR3: CASSQQGLASYNEQFF. In nucleotides, the CDR3 is TGTGCCAGCAGTCAACAGGGGCTAGCGTCCTACAATGAGCAGTTCTTC.

The V and J genes are TRBV20-1 and TRBJ1-1; D is undetermined. The germline V and J ends were trimmed by 0 bases and 2 bases, with 10 bases remaining between them. The CDR3 spans 14 residues. Germline lookup yields CDR1 DFQATT and CDR2 SNEGSKA (reference sequence). CDR3 nucleotides: TGCAGTGCTAGAGATTTGCGAAGAAACACTGAAGCTTTCTTT. Its protein is CSARDLRRNTEAFF.

There are many counts of this clonotype. The J gene is TRBJ2-3, the V gene TRBV4-3; D unclear. Germline V gene data show CDR1 as LGHNA and CDR2 as YSLEER. There are 14 residues in the CDR3. V lost 1 base, J lost 1 base, and 6 bases lay in between. Written as DNA, the CDR3 is TGCGCCAGCAGCCAAGGAGGCGGCACAGATACGCAGTATTTT. It is translated as CASSQGGGTDTQYF.

This clonotype was detected only a few times. The chain combines TRBV5-6 with TRBJ2-5; D may be TRBD1 (5 bases). In germline, CDR1 is SGHDT, CDR2 YYEEEE. CDR3 size: 16 residues. The V end was cut by 0 bases, the J end by 4 bases, with 16 bases between. CDR3: CASSLALRVIGETQYF. CDR3 sequence (DNA): TGTGCCAGCAGCTTGGCCCTCAGGGTTATCGGAGAGACCCAGTACTTC. Complete variable domain (other parts from reference TRBV5-6 and TRBJ2-5): DAGVTQSPTHLIKTRGQQVTLRCSPKSGHDTVSWYQQALGQGPQFIFQYYEEEERQRGNFPDRFSGHQFPNYSSELNVNALLLGDSALYLCASSLALRVIGETQYFGPGTRLLVL.

This clonotype was counted a few times. The V call is TRBV4-1, the J call TRBJ1-1; D might be TRBD1 (5 bases). V dropped 0 bases and J dropped 4 bases, with 15 bases sitting between them. The V gene's germline CDR1 is MGHRA and CDR2 YSYEKL. The CDR3 extends over 16 amino acids. CDR3 DNA: TGCGCCAGCAGCCAAGATTCAGAGGGGATACTCACTGAAGCTTTCTTT. Amino acid sequence: CASSQDSEGILTEAFF.

This clonotype was counted many times. The V call is TRBV4-1, the J call TRBJ2-7; D is undetermined. Trimming cost V 0 bases and J 4 bases, with 10 bases left between them. The CDR3 is made up of 14 amino acids. CDR1 is MGHRA, CDR2 YSYEKL, per germline. The CDR3 reads CASSQDPSAYEQYF. DNA of the CDR3: TGCGCCAGCAGCCAAGACCCCAGTGCATACGAGCAGTACTTC.

The chain links TRBV19 to TRBJ1-4, with D possibly being TRBD1 (5 bases). Germline CDR1 LNHDA, CDR2 SQIVND (reference sequence). Trimming left V 5 bases short and J 0 bases short, with 13 bases between. The CDR3 totals 16 residues. The CDR3 spells CASSVGTQPTNEKLFF. CDR3 sequence (DNA): TGTGCCAGTAGTGTCGGGACTCAACCAACTAATGAAAAACTGTTTTTT.

The J gene is TRBJ2-5, the V gene TRBV7-2; D might be TRBD1 or TRBD2, each matching 6 bases. This CDR3 has 14 residues. Germline assignment: CDR1 SGHTA and CDR2 FQGNSA. V was cut by 5 bases and J by 5 bases, with 15 bases left in between. This CDR3 is CASSPTRGAETQYF. The CDR3 coding sequence is TGTGCCAGCAGCCCCACGAGGGGGGCCGAGACCCAGTACTTC.

This clonotype has only a few counts. The chain has TRBV7-9 and TRBJ2-4, with a possible D match to TRBD1 (6 bases). The germline V gene has CDR1 SEHNR and CDR2 FQNEAQ (reference sequence). This CDR3 region has 14 residues. The V end was cut by 5 bases, the J end by 3 bases, with 11 bases between. CDR3: CASSPEGVKNIQYF. The CDR3 nucleotides are TGTGCCAGCAGCCCCGAGGGGGTCAAAAACATTCAGTACTTC.

The J gene is TRBJ2-7, the V gene TRBV15, with 8 positions matching TRBD1. This CDR3 has 18 residues. Trimming at V came to 1 base and at J to 3 bases, leaving 14 bases not matched to a gene. The germline CDR1 and CDR2 sequences are LNHNV and YYDKDF (reference sequence). CDR3 in DNA: TGTGCCACCAGCAGAGGAAGGGACAGGCTCAAATCGGGCTACGAGCAGTACTTC. Its protein product is CATSRGRDRLKSGYEQYF.

The chain is built from TRBV7-2 and TRBJ1-1; 7 bases match TRBD1. This CDR3 has 15 amino acids. Per germline, CDR1 SGHTA and CDR2 FQGNSA. V lost 5 bases, J lost 4 bases, and 10 bases stayed unmatched. Written as DNA, the CDR3 is TGTGCCAGCAGCGAATCAGGGGGTTATGGCACTGAAGCTTTCTTT. It yields the protein CASSESGGYGTEAFF.

The V and J genes are TRBV7-9 and TRBJ1-1; D may be TRBD1 (6 bases). CDR1 is SEHNR, CDR2 FQNEAQ, per germline (reference sequence). This CDR3 has 15 residues. Trimming removed 3 bases at V and 2 bases at J, with 13 bases between. In DNA, the CDR3 is TGTGCCAGCAGCTTGTTTCAGGGGAAAAACACTGAAGCTTTCTTT. Translation gives CASSLFQGKNTEAFF.

The CDR3: CASSPPTGGPHRNEQFF. The DNA of the CDR3 is TGTGCCAGCTCACCACCGACTGGGGGGCCTCACCGTAATGAGCAGTTCTTC. The chain carries TRBV18 and TRBJ2-1; D tentatively fits TRBD1 or TRBD2 (6 bases each). This CDR3 spans 17 amino acids. V was cut by 0 bases and J by 7 bases, with 19 bases left in between. The germline V gene has CDR1 KGHSH and CDR2 LQKENI.

The chain has TRBV6-1 and TRBJ1-1; maybe TRBD1 (6 bases). V lost 2 bases, J lost 3 bases, and 10 bases lay in between. This CDR3 region has 14 residues. Germline CDR1 is MNHNS and CDR2 is SASEGT. CDR3 in amino acids: CASSEQQGYTEAFF. The CDR3 DNA is TGTGCCAGCAGTGAACAGCAGGGGTACACTGAAGCTTTCTTT.

The chain uses TRBV4-2 and TRBJ2-5; D gene unclear. Trimming pared 1 base from V and 1 base from J, leaving 13 bases between. Germline loops: CDR1 LGHNA, CDR2 YNFKEQ. The CDR3 runs to 16 residues. CDR3: CASSQVQAGTQETQYF. For the CDR3, the DNA is TGTGCCAGCAGCCAAGTCCAGGCAGGAACCCAAGAGACCCAGTACTTC.

The rearrangement uses TRBV20-1 and TRBJ2-5; D not certain. This CDR3 has 13 residues. Germline CDR1 reads DFQATT; CDR2 reads SNEGSKA (reference sequence). Between the trimmed V and J ends, which lost 3 bases and 2 bases, there was a span of 10 bases. This chain's CDR3 is CSASPVAQETQYF. DNA of the CDR3: TGCAGTGCTAGCCCGGTGGCTCAAGAGACCCAGTACTTC.

This clonotype was observed a handful of times. For the CDR3, the DNA is TGTGCCAGCAGCCGCGGGACAGGGCTCACAGATACGCAGTATTTT. This gives the protein CASSRGTGLTDTQYF. The J gene is TRBJ2-3, the V gene TRBV11-2, with 9 bases identical to TRBD1. With 5 bases clipped from V and 2 bases from J, the junction kept 5 bases outside the gene matches. Germline assignment: CDR1 SGHAT and CDR2 FQNNGV. There are 15 residues in the CDR3.

This clonotype was seen at least ten times. CDR3 amino acids: CASSLDSARAGAEQYF. CDR3 nucleotides: TGTGCCAGCAGCTTGGATTCCGCGAGGGCCGGGGCCGAGCAGTACTTC. The chain has TRBV5-4 and TRBJ2-7, with D perhaps being TRBD1 or TRBD2 (5 bases each). The germline CDR1 and CDR2 sequences are SGHNT and YYREEE (reference sequence). The V and J ends lost 0 bases and 6 bases respectively, with 19 bases between them. The CDR3 spans 16 residues.

Details on this clonotype: A much more abundant neighbour one base away suggests this may be a read error. The CDR3: CASSFWGEQFF. The CDR3, as DNA: TGTGCCAGCAGTTTTTGGGGTGAGCAGTTCTTC. This chain joins TRBV12-3 or TRBV12-4 and TRBJ2-1; D is ambiguous. This CDR3 region has 11 residues. The V and J ends lost 3 bases and 9 bases respectively, with 6 bases between them.

The V call is TRBV29-1, the J call TRBJ1-1; unclear D gene. This CDR3 has 15 residues. V gave up 6 bases and J gave up 1 base, with 18 bases separating them. Germline CDR1 and CDR2: SQVTM and ANQGSEA. CDR3 nucleotides: TGCAGCGTCCGACGCACCGTTTTCGCGAACACTGAAGCTTTCTTT. Its translation is CSVRRTVFANTEAFF.

This clonotype was detected ten times or more. The rearrangement joins TRBV12-3 or TRBV12-4 to TRBJ2-5, with 10 bases fitting TRBD1. The CDR3 extends over 14 amino acids. J was trimmed by 4 bases and V by 6 bases; bases with no gene match: 5. In nucleotides, the CDR3 is TGTGCCAGCAGCCAAGACAGGGGGCGAGAGACCCAGTACTTC. Amino acid sequence: CASSQDRGRETQYF.

Only a few counts were recorded for this clonotype. Sequence at one end of the junction differs from germline and may be a read error. This chain's CDR3 is CASSRGGASETQYF. The DNA of the CDR3 is TGTGCTAGCAGCCGCGGGGGGGCCTCGGAGACCCAGTACTTC. This sequence joins TRBV7-7 and TRBJ2-5; TRBD2 aligns across 9 bases. CDR1 is SSHAT, CDR2 FNYEAQ, per germline (reference sequence). The CDR3 length is 14 residues.

The chain couples TRBV7-2 to TRBJ2-3, with a weak D call TRBD2 (5 bases). From germline, CDR1 is SGHTA and CDR2 FQGNSA. CDR3 length: 15 residues. Trimming pared 1 base from V and 1 base from J, leaving 9 bases between. CDR3 loop: CASSLGRTGTDTQYF. For the CDR3, the DNA is TGTGCCAGCAGCTTAGGAAGGACTGGCACAGATACGCAGTATTTT.

This chain joins TRBV6-5 and TRBJ1-1; 9 nucleotides match TRBD1. The CDR3 sequence is 16 residues long. The germline V gene encodes CDR1 MNHEY and CDR2 SVGAGI. V trimming: 2 bases; J trimming: 5 bases; junction bases outside the gene matches: 9. CDR3 amino acids: CASSYLQGAKGTEAFF. The CDR3 DNA is TGTGCCAGCAGTTACCTACAGGGGGCTAAAGGAACTGAAGCTTTCTTT.